The T cell receptor beta chain under discussion was sequenced for a study of shared clonotypes between healthy human individuals. General study points: Sharing across four donors was highest in naive CD4 (roughly 5%) and lowest in memory CD8 (roughly 0.4%). Against clonotypes common to all four donors, non-shared ones had lower generation probabilities.

Germline V gene lookup returns CDR1 SGHTS and CDR2 YDEGEE. The CDR3 is made up of 15 amino acids. The V and J ends lost 4 bases and 1 base, in that order; junction bases with no gene match: 4. Template for every sorted-subset replicate PCR totaled approximately 0.2 ug DNA, about 30,000 T cell genomes. Generated by immunoSEQ multiplex PCR, the TCRdb table keeps only in-frame clones and is missing some. Of 1 million to 1.2 million clones detected, around 77% appear once; the ten largest clones hold approximately 0.95%. Both subsets, CD45RA+ naive and CD45RA-negative memory, were split from the CD4+ cells. On this clone itself: Its specificity is not known.

The genes are TRBV5-8 and TRBJ1-1; 10 positions match TRBD1. The sequence came from a man between 18 and 35 years old in good health. Some clones in this sample may be carry-over from other donors' samples. The sequenced material came from memory CD4+ T cells from PBMCs. Subset denoted: CD45RA-negative fraction. The CDR3 nucleotides are TGTGCCAGCAGCCATGACAGGGGGCCGAACACTGAAGCTTTCTTT. Translated, it gives CASSHDRGPNTEAFF.